The clone carrying this T cell receptor beta chain was picked up one time. The data originate from a study of shared clonotypes between healthy human individuals. Study overall: Donors had three CD4 naive, three CD4 memory, two CD8 naive and one CD8 memory plate apiece.

Germline loops: CDR1 MDHEN, CDR2 SYDVKM. This CDR3 is 13 amino acids long. V was cut by 2 bases and J by 3 bases, with 8 bases left in between. Here immunoSEQ multiplex PCR was the method, and the copy in TCRdb shows in-frame clones only, minus some. The data show about 1.5 million clones, around 98% seen once. The investigators split CD4+ cells into a CD45RA+ naive subset and a CD45RA-negative memory subset. The V call is TRBV28, the J call TRBJ2-7; D not certain. Material: naive CD4+ T cells sorted from blood. Stated subset: CD45RA+ positively selected. The TCR comes from a man aged 25-45 years in good health. The CDR3 protein is CASSLRVDYEQYF. CDR3 nucleotide sequence: TGTGCCAGCAGTTTAAGGGTGGACTACGAGCAGTACTTC.